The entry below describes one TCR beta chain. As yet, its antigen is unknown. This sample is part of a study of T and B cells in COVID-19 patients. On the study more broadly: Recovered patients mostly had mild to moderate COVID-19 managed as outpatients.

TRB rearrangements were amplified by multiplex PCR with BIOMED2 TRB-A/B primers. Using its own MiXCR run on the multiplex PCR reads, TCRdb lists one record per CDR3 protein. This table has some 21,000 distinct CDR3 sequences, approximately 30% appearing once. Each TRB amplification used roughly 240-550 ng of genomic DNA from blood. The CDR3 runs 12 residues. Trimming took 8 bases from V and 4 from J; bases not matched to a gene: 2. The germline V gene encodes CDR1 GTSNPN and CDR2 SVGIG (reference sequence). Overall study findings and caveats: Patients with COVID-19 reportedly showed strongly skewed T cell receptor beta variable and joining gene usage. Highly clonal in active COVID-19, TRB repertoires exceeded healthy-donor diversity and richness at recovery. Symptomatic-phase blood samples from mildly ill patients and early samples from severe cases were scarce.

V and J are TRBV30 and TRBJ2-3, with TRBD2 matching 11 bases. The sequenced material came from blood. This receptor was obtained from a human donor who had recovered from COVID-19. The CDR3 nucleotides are TGTGCCGGTAGCGGGGGGGCAGATACGCAGTATTTT. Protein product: CAGSGGADTQYF.